This T cell receptor beta chain was sequenced for a study of tumor-infiltrating lymphocytes in primary liver carcinoma (dated by TCRdb to 2016 to 2017). Background for the entire study: Between November 2015 and early 2016, several patients in China with histopathologically diagnosed primary liver carcinoma had surgical resection. Of the five patients, three men and two women aged 30 to 69 years, four had hepatocellular carcinoma and one had combined HCC and intrahepatic cholangiocarcinoma. Tumors of the five patients were stage T1-T3 N0M0 with maximum diameters of roughly 4.2 to 11 cm. Roughly 3.5 to 7.5 million productive TCRbeta reads were obtained per sample, and no significant difference in read depth was found between tissue types. The study combined TCRbeta repertoire sequencing, expression microarrays and whole-exome sequencing across five regions of each liver tumor, with adjacent normal tissue and blood. A total of some 35 specimens from 5 patients underwent TCRbeta repertoire sequencing, comprising 25 tumor regions, 5 adjacent noncancerous liver tissues and 5 peripheral blood samples. High reproducibility was observed for the technical replicate repertoires, with mean shared-clone rates approximately 0.92 and correlation coefficients above 0.95. The paper's findings and limits, for the study overall: With just a few patients in the study, the authors point out that the findings should be validated in a larger study. Pairs of tumor regions showed greater repertoire overlap (mean about 35%) than tumor-adjacent pairs (approximately 17%) or tumor-blood pairs (about 15%), which is consistent with antigen-driven expansion. The top 250 clones accounted for a significantly greater share of the repertoire in tumors than in blood (p = 0.039). Only the TCR beta chain was sequenced, so true repertoire diversity is likely underestimated because unpaired alpha chains were not captured. Bulk unsorted samples precluded comparing CD4+ and CD8+ T cell repertoires.

From a lookup of the germline V gene, CDR1 and CDR2 are MGHRA and YSYEKL. The CDR3 goes from the cysteine to the phenylalanine over 16 residues. Only the CDR3 portion is preserved as DNA: 48 bases, with reading frame beginning at the first base. Blood RNA was extracted from unsorted whole blood using TRIzol reagent, and germline DNA was obtained with the DNeasy Blood & Tissue kit. Patients had chronic HBV infection and were treatment-naive at sampling. Before surgery, four milliliters of peripheral blood were collected into K2EDTA tubes. Using a constant-region primer and ProtoScript II reverse transcriptase, TCRbeta-specific cDNA was reverse-transcribed from around 500 ng total RNA. TCRbeta libraries were built with three nested multiplex PCR rounds, a slightly modified ARM-PCR procedure. The first two PCR rounds used multiplex TRBV1-TRBV30 forward primers with a Cbeta reverse primer, each for around 10 cycles. A final 25-cycle PCR with Deep VentR polymerase added sample barcodes and Illumina adapters. Before sequencing, amplicons of 200-500 bp were gel-purified using a QIAquick gel extraction kit. An Illumina HiSeq 2500 was used to sequence the TCRbeta amplicons with 250-bp paired-end reads. As for how the authors treated the data: Reads were quality-trimmed with Trimmomatic v0.33, and paired reads were merged with FLASH v1.2.11 to recover full CDR3 sequences. V, D and J germline segments were assigned to the rearranged TCRbeta sequences by MiGEC v1.2.1b. VDJtools v1.0.0 computed clonotype statistics and Shannon-Wiener diversity indices. Except for diversity analysis, only the 250 most abundant clonotypes of each sample were used in subsequent analyses to reduce sampling bias. TCRdb redid the processing of the public reads, applying fastp at Q25 and MiXCR, and retained in-frame beta chains. Entries are consolidated by CDR3 protein sequence, retaining the most common genes and DNA. TCRdb assigned the V and J calls; the authors' analysis was not used. The sample includes around 330,000 distinct CDR3 sequences, with 55% to 65% observed a single time. Roughly 9% of the sample rests with the top ten.

A word on this clonotype: The antigen it recognizes is unknown. A much larger clone sits a single nucleotide away, making a read error possible.

The source material was peripheral blood. Recombination linked TRBV4-1 to TRBJ2-7, with TRBD2 identical over 8 junction bases. This receptor was identified in a man between 35 and 55 years old with primary liver carcinoma and hepatitis B virus infection. The CDR3 reads CASSRSGGTRAYEEYF. The nucleotide sequence is TGCGCCAGCAGCCGATCCGGCGGGACTAGGGCCTACGAGGAGTACTTC.